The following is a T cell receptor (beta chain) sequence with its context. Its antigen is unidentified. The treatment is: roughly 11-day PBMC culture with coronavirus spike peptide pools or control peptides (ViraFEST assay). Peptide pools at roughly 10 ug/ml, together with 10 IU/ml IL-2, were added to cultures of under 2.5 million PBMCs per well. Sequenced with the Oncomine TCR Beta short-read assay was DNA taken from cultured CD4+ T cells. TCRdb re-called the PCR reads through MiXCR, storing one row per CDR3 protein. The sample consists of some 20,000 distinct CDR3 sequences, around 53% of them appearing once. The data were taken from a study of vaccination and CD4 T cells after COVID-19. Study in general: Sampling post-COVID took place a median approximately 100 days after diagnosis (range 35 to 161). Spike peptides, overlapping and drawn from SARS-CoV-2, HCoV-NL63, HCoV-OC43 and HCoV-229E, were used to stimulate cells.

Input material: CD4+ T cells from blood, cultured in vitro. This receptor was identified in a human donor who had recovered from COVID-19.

CDR3: CATSRGDTGELFF. The DNA of the CDR3 is TGTGCCACCTCCCGGGGGGATACCGGGGAGCTGTTTTTT. The V and J genes are TRBV19 and TRBJ2-2; 7 bases align to TRBD2. Germline V gives CDR1 LNHDA, CDR2 SQIVND (reference sequence). V lost 10 bases and J lost 5; bases outside the gene matches: 7. The CDR3 runs to 13 residues.